This TCR beta chain was sequenced for a study of T cells after posttransplantation cyclophosphamide. Comments on this clone: As yet, its antigen is unknown.

Sequencing used immunoSEQ multiplex PCR; TCRdb keeps in-frame clones, though not all of them. The sample shows fewer than 35,000 clones, 90% to 95% of them seen only once. The study's findings and limits: Recipient CMV seropositivity and CMV reactivation strongly tracked TRB clonality. Blood and skin or GI T cell repertoires showed limited TRB overlap. Donor-recipient repertoire similarity was low at 1-2 months, rising over year one.

V was clipped by 5 bases and J by 6 bases; unmatched bases: 4. CDR1 is SGHTA, CDR2 FQGNSA, per germline. CDR3 size: 13 residues. Cells defined as naive were viable CD3+CD4+ or CD3+CD8+ and CCR7+CD45RA+CD45RO-CD95-CD27+CD28+. This related bone marrow graft donor gave peripheral blood on the day of marrow donation. This TCR was recovered from a man younger than 40 in good health and a related stem cell transplant donor. Sample: naive CD4+ T cells sorted from blood. The chain carries TRBV7-2 and TRBJ2-5; 9 bases fit TRBD1. In nucleotides, the CDR3 is TGTGCCAGCAGCGGGACAGGGTTAAAGACCCAGTACTTC. It translates to CASSGTGLKTQYF.